Below, one T cell receptor beta chain is given with its context. This sample is drawn from a study of cytomegalovirus exposure and HLA in healthy donors. PCR used 60 Vbeta primers and 13 Jbeta primers. Only in-frame clones appear in the TCRdb table, and some are missing; sequencing was by immunoSEQ multiplex PCR. Here the sample spans about 130,000 clones, around 84% being singletons. Germline V gene data show CDR1 as SGHAT and CDR2 as FQNNGV. V was clipped by 0 bases and J by 0 bases, with 9 bases between them. CDR3 size: 15 residues. The chain recombines TRBV11-2 with TRBJ2-7, with a possible D match to TRBD2 (6 bases). The sequencing sample was made of PBMCs. The receptor was derived from a man between 50 and 59 years old in good health and CMV-seronegative. Here the CDR3 DNA reads TGTGCCAGCAGCTTAGAGGTGGGGGGCTCCTACGAGCAGTACTTC. Residues: CASSLEVGGSYEQYF.